These 7 T cell receptor beta chains share one sample of origin, sequenced in a study of blood T cells in healthy people across ages (dated by TCRdb to the mid-2010s). Receptor amplification or capture employed 5' RACE. The data were produced on an Illumina HiSeq 2500. A second 7 to 11 cycle PCR used a sample-barcoded 5' primer and a J-beta primer mix. TCRdb cleaned the public reads at Q25 with fastp, built clones with MiXCR and kept in-frame beta chains. Identical CDR3 protein sequences are pooled into one entry, listed with their most common genes and DNA. For this sample the table gives some 930,000 distinct CDR3 sequences, of which almost 30% were detected only once. Roughly a tenth of the sample comes from the top ten. The sample was also reused in another study, on T cells of mothers and their children.

The sequenced material came from blood. All receptors come from a woman between 40 and 55 years old in good health.

The rearrangement joins TRBV12-5 to TRBJ1-1; D uncertain. The V end was cut by 1 base, the J end by 0 bases, with 3 bases between. Germline-derived CDR1 and CDR2 are LGHNT and FRNRAP. The CDR3 consists of 13 residues. CDR3 sequence: CASGLELNTEAFF. CDR3 coding DNA: TGTGCTAGTGGTTTGGAGCTGAACACTGAAGCTTTCTTT. The whole variable domain, remainder taken from reference TRBV12-5 and TRBJ1-1, is DARVTQTPRHKVTEMGQEVTMRCQPILGHNTVFWYRQTMMQGLELLAYFRNRAPLDDSGMPKDRFSAEMPDATLATLKIQPSEPRDSAVYFCASGLELNTEAFFGQGTRLTVV.

The V call is TRBV2, the J call TRBJ2-7; 9 bases are shared with TRBD1. Germline V gene data show CDR1 as SNHLY and CDR2 as FYNNEI. The V and J ends lost 7 bases and 7 bases, in that order; junction bases with no gene match: 5. The CDR3 runs 12 residues. The CDR3 bases are TGTGCCAGCACCGGGACAGGGCAAGAGCAGTACTTC. It translates to CASTGTGQEQYF.

This clonotype was picked up many times. The V gene is TRBV30, the J gene TRBJ2-5; D call uncertain. The CDR3 totals 14 residues. V lost 2 bases, J lost 0 bases, and 10 bases lay in between. Germline V lookup: CDR1 GTSNPN, CDR2 SVGIG (reference sequence). As DNA, the CDR3 is TGTGCCTGGAGTCCTTACGATCACCAAGAGACCCAGTACTTC. This gives the protein CAWSPYDHQETQYF.

This clonotype was recorded a few times. V and J are TRBV10-3 and TRBJ1-1; the D gene is possibly TRBD1 (5 bases). Germline CDR1 ENHRY, CDR2 SYGVKD. The CDR3 is made up of 14 amino acids. Between the trimmed V and J ends, which lost 4 bases and 1 base, there was a span of 10 bases. CDR3 nucleotide sequence: TGTGCCATCAGTGGGTACGGGGGGAACACTGAAGCTTTCTTT. Translated, it gives CAISGYGGNTEAFF.

In regard to this clonotype: A much more abundant neighbour one base away suggests this may be a read error. This rearrangement joins TRBV5-1 to TRBJ2-1, with TRBD2 matching 7 bases. CDR1 and CDR2 from the germline V gene are SGHRS and YFSETQ. V dropped 3 bases and J dropped 6; count of bases not matched to a gene: 6. The CDR3 sequence is 14 residues long. CDR3 region: CASSWATSSNEQFF. The CDR3 DNA reads TGCGCCAGCAGCTGGGCGACTAGCAGCAATGAGCAGTTCTTC.

The V call is TRBV5-1, the J call TRBJ2-1; TRBD2 matches at 9 bases. The CDR3 spans 14 residues. Germline CDR1 SGHRS, CDR2 YFSETQ. Trimming removed 5 bases from V and 5 bases from J; junction bases left unmatched: 5. CDR3 coding DNA: TGCGCCAGCAGAGCGGGGGGCACCGACAATGAGCAGTTCTTC. Translated, it gives CASRAGGTDNEQFF.

V is TRBV9 and J is TRBJ1-3, with 8 bases aligning to TRBD1. CDR1 SGDLS and CDR2 YYNGEE come from the germline V gene. The ends lost 2 bases at V and 4 bases at J; junction bases unmatched: 14. CDR3 length equals 18 residues. CDR3 amino acids: CASSVQPGQDFSGNTIYF. CDR3 nucleotide sequence: TGTGCCAGCAGCGTCCAACCGGGACAGGATTTCTCAGGAAACACCATATATTTT. The variable domain in full, completed from reference TRBV9 and TRBJ1-3, reads DSGVTQTPKHLITATGQRVTLRCSPRSGDLSVYWYQQSLDQGLQFLIQYYNGEERAKGNILERFSAQQFPDLHSELNLSSLELGDSALYFCASSVQPGQDFSGNTIYFGEGSWLTVV.